The TCR beta chain under discussion was sequenced for a study of early T cells in non-severe SARS-CoV-2 infection. Study conclusions and caveats: Sequences matched to VDJdb favored anti-spike CD8 responses, while private and CD4 specificities were missed.

TCRdb processed the 5' RACE reads anew with MiXCR; each CDR3 protein has one entry. The sample includes over 60,000 distinct CDR3 sequences, 9.5% to 13% of them seen just once. With respect to this clonotype: Its antigen is currently unknown.

Germline lookup yields CDR1 PRHDT and CDR2 FYEKMQ (reference sequence). This CDR3 comprises 15 residues. Trimming at V came to 4 bases and at J to 2 bases, leaving 2 bases not matched to a gene. This sequence originates from an adult who was a healthcare worker with PCR-confirmed SARS-CoV-2 infection or an uninfected control (not recorded which). The chain combines TRBV13 with TRBJ2-6; 7 bases map to TRBD1. This specimen consisted of whole blood, obtained at baseline. The CDR3 DNA reads TGTGCCAGCAGCTCAACAGGGGCTGGGGCCAACGTCCTGACTTTC. It encodes CASSSTGAGANVLTF.